The present TCR beta chain was sequenced within a study of low-dose radiotherapy and immunotherapy resistance in tumors. This clonotype was seen at least ten times. The germline V gene has CDR1 LGHNA and CDR2 YSLEER. V lost 0 bases, J lost 4 bases, and 5 bases stayed unmatched. The length of the CDR3 is 15 residues. Priming of first-strand cDNA relied on TRAV- and TRBV-specific primers (covering alpha and beta chains). With a constant-region primer and a V-primer adapter, TCRs were subjected to 20 PCR cycles of amplification. A single record per CDR3 protein comes from TCRdb applying MiXCR to the reads. The sample has around 99,000 distinct CDR3 sequences; 9% to 9.5% are singletons. Stated time point: before trial treatment. Low-dose radiotherapy and low-dose cyclophosphamide, together with aspirin, ipilimumab and nivolumab, were given to donors. Each eligible patient had an advanced solid tumor, and these tumors lacked tumor-infiltrating lymphocytes.

The sample here was PBMCs, taken before treatment. This clonotype was sampled from a male donor with prostate cancer. This chain connects TRBV4-3 to TRBJ1-2, with 7 nucleotides matching TRBD1. CDR3 bases: TGCGCCAGCAGCCAAGACGAAGGGGGCAGCTATGGCTACACCTTC. Translated: CASSQDEGGSYGYTF.